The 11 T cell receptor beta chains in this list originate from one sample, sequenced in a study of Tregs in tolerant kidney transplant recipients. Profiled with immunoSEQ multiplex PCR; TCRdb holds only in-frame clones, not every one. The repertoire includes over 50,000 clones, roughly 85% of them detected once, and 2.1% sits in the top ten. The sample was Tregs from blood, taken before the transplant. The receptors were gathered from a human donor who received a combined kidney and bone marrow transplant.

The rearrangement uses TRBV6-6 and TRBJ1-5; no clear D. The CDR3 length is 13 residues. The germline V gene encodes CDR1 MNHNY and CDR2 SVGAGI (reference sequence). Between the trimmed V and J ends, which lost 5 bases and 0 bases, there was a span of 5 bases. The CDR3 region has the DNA TGTGCCAGCAGTGCGGATAGCAATCAGCCCCAGCATTTT. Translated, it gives CASSADSNQPQHF.

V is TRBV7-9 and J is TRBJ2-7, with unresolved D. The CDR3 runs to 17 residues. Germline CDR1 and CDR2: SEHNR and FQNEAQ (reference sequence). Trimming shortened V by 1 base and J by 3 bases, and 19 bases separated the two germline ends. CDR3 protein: CASSLVELRILHYEQYF. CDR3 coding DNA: TGTGCCAGCAGCTTAGTAGAACTAAGGATCCTACACTACGAGCAGTACTTC.

The CDR3 nucleotides read TGTGCCAGCAGCGTTGGCAGGATAATAACAGATACGCAGTATTTT. Translation gives CASSVGRIITDTQYF. The J gene is TRBJ2-3, the V gene TRBV9; D is unclear. V shed 2 bases and J shed 3 bases, with 13 bases lying between them. Germline CDR1 reads SGDLS; CDR2 reads YYNGEE. This CDR3 has 15 residues.

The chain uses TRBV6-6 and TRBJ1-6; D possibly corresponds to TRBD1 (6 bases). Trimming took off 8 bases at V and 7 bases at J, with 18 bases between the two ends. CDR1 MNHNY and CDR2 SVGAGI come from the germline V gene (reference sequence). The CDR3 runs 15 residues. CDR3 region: CASSYLGGRNSPLHF. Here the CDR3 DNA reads TGTGCCAGCTCTTACCTCGGGGGGCGGAATTCACCCCTCCACTTT.

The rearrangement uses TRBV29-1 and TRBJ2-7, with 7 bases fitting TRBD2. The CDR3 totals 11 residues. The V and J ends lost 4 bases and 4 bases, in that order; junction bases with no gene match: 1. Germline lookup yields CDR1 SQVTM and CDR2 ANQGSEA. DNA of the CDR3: TGCAGCGTTGGGGAGGGTTACGAGCAGTACTTC. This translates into CSVGEGYEQYF.

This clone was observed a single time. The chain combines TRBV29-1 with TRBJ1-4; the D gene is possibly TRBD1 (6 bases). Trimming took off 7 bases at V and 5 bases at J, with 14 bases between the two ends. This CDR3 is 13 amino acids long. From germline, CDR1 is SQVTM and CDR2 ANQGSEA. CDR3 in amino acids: CSAYRGANEKLFF. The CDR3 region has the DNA TGCAGCGCCTACCGGGGGGCGAATGAAAAACTGTTTTTT. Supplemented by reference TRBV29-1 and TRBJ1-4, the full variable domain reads SAVISQKPSRDICQRGTSLTIQCQVDSQVTMMFWYRQQPGQSLTLIATANQGSEATYESGFVIDKFPISRPNLTFSTLTVSNMSPEDSSIYLCSAYRGANEKLFFGSGTQLSVL.

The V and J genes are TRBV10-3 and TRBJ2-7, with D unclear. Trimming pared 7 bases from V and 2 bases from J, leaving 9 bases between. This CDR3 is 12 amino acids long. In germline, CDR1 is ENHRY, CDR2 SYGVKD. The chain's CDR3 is CAITDGTYEQYF. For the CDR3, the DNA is TGTGCCATCACCGACGGAACCTACGAGCAGTACTTC.

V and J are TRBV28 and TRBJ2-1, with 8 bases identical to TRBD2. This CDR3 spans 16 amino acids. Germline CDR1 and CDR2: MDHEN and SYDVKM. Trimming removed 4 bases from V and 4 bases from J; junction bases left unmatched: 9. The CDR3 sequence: CASSSPLAGSYNEQFF. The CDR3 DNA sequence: TGTGCCAGCAGTTCCCCCTTAGCGGGAAGTTACAATGAGCAGTTCTTC.

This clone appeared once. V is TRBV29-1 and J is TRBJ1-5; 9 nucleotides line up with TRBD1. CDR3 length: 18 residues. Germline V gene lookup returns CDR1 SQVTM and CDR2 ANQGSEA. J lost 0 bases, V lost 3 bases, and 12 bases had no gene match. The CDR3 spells CSVEPSGQGKYSNQPQHF. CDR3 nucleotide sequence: TGCAGCGTTGAGCCCTCGGGACAGGGCAAATATAGCAATCAGCCCCAGCATTTT.

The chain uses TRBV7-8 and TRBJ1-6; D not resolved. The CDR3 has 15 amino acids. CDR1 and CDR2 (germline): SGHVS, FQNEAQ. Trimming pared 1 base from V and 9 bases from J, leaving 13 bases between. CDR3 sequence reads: CASSLDYWSSSPLHF. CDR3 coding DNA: TGTGCCAGCAGCTTAGATTACTGGAGTAGTTCACCCCTCCACTTT. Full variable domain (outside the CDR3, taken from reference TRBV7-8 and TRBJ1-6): GAGVSQSPRYKVAKRGQDVALRCDPISGHVSLFWYQQALGQGPEFLTYFQNEAQLDKSGLPSDRFFAERPEGSVSTLKIQRTQQEDSAVYLCASSLDYWSSSPLHFGNGTRLTVT.

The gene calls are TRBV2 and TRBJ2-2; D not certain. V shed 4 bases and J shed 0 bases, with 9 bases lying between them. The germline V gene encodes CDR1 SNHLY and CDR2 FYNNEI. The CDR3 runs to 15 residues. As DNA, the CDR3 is TGTGCCAGCAGTGTTAATGCGGCGAACACCGGGGAGCTGTTTTTT. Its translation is CASSVNAANTGELFF.